The 7 T cell receptor beta chains reported below all come from one sample, sequenced in a study of T cells after yellow fever vaccination (dated by TCRdb to between 2017 and 2020). The method behind the library was 5' RACE. The sequencer was an Illumina NovaSeq 6000. TCRdb passed the public sequencing reads through fastp at Q25 and MiXCR, retaining productive beta sequences. All rows with the same CDR3 protein become a single entry with the most common DNA and genes. This sample gives about 340,000 distinct CDR3 sequences in total; under 15% of them show up just once. Approximately 3.3% of the sample rests with the top ten. The treatment or condition label, read with the paper, signifies: live attenuated yellow fever vaccine strain. Sequencing was performed on CD4+ T cells sorted from PBMCs, taken 15 days after the yellow fever booster vaccination. Receptors were obtained from a man between 18 and 29 years old who received the YFV17D yellow fever vaccine.

This clonotype came up many times. The chain recombines TRBV10-3 with TRBJ1-2, with D unresolved. The V gene lost 6 bases and the J gene lost 8 bases, with 7 bases spanning the gap. CDR1 and CDR2 from the germline V gene are ENHRY and SYGVKD. The CDR3 is 10 residues long. CDR3: CAIRAGGYTF. The DNA for the CDR3 is TGTGCCATCAGGGCGGGAGGCTACACCTTC.

Many counts were recorded for this clonotype. This sequence joins TRBV7-2 and TRBJ1-1; the D is unclear. The V gene lost 10 bases and the J gene lost 6 bases, with 15 bases spanning the gap. CDR1 and CDR2 from the germline V gene are SGHTA and FQGNSA. The CDR3 runs 12 residues. DNA of the CDR3: TGTGCCACCCTACAGCCCGGCGCTGAAGCTTTCTTT. This codes for CATLQPGAEAFF.

The chain employs TRBV12-3 or TRBV12-4 and TRBJ1-2, with 8 bases identical to TRBD1. The CDR3 extends over 14 amino acids. The V and J ends lost 6 bases and 8 bases, in that order; junction bases with no gene match: 11. CDR3 coding DNA: TGTGCCAGCAGCGCGACAGGGGCCTACGAGGGCTACACCTTC. This translates into CASSATGAYEGYTF.

This clonotype was detected only a few times. The J gene is TRBJ2-3, the V gene TRBV10-3; perhaps TRBD1 as D (7 bases). V lost 4 bases to trimming and J lost 0 bases, with 23 bases between them. This CDR3 region has 19 residues. The germline CDR1 and CDR2 sequences are ENHRY and SYGVKD. In DNA form, the CDR3 reads TGTGCCATCAGTGTGAGGGGGCCGGAGAGGGGACTCAGCACAGATACGCAGTATTTT. Protein: CAISVRGPERGLSTDTQYF.

V and J are TRBV7-2 and TRBJ1-6; D gene uncertain. The CDR3 is made up of 16 amino acids. The germline CDR1 and CDR2 sequences are SGHTA and FQGNSA. V was clipped by 3 bases and J by 0 bases, with 9 bases between them. The CDR3 bases are TGTGCCAGCAGCTTTGAGGCCAGCTCCTATAATTCACCCCTCCACTTT. Translated, it gives CASSFEASSYNSPLHF.

This clonotype was picked up many times. The chain carries TRBV7-2 and TRBJ1-2; D possibly corresponds to TRBD1 (6 bases). The V and J ends lost 4 bases and 6 bases respectively, with 18 bases between them. The CDR3 has 15 residues. The germline V gene encodes CDR1 SGHTA and CDR2 FQGNSA. The CDR3, as DNA: TGTGCCAGCAGCTCATACAGGGTACAAGGCGATGGCTACACCTTC. Translated: CASSSYRVQGDGYTF.

This clonotype was recorded a few times. The chain recombines TRBV3-1 with TRBJ2-2, with TRBD1 identical over 7 bases. This CDR3 is built from 18 residues. The germline gives CDR1 LGHDT, CDR2 YNNKEL (reference sequence). V lost 4 bases, J lost 2 bases, and 13 bases stayed unmatched. The chain's CDR3 is CASSRNLGTAINTGELFF. The CDR3 DNA is TGTGCCAGCAGCCGAAACCTCGGGACAGCCATTAACACCGGGGAGCTGTTTTTT.